Below, 18 T cell receptor beta chains from the same sample are listed, as sequenced in a study of CD8 T cells in Susac syndrome. Random hexamers served to reverse transcribe roughly 0.5 to 1 ug RNA. MiXCR, applied by TCRdb to the immunoSEQ multiplex PCR reads, yields one record per CDR3 protein. This sample has 50,000 or so distinct CDR3 sequences; roughly 92% occur once, and the top ten carry less than 0.55%. The sample consisted of CD8+ T cells from PBMCs. The receptor set was obtained from a human donor in good health.

The chain uses TRBV29-1 and TRBJ1-2; perhaps TRBD1 as D (5 bases). CDR1 SQVTM and CDR2 ANQGSEA come from the germline V gene. The CDR3 extends over 14 amino acids. Between the trimmed V and J ends, which lost 0 bases and 4 bases, there was a span of 12 bases. The CDR3 nucleotides are TGCAGCGTTGAAGATCGGCCAGGGCCCTATGGCTACACCTTC. Translation gives CSVEDRPGPYGYTF.

In its sample, this clonotype was seen once. This chain joins TRBV20-1 and TRBJ2-3; 10 positions match TRBD2. The CDR3 has 16 amino acids. The J segment lost 0 bases and the V segment lost 0 bases, leaving 3 bases of the junction unmatched. Germline V lookup: CDR1 DFQATT, CDR2 SNEGSKA (reference sequence). CDR3 sequence: CSARDLTSGSTDTQYF. As DNA, the CDR3 is TGCAGTGCTAGAGATCTGACTAGCGGGAGCACAGATACGCAGTATTTT.

The rearrangement joins TRBV6-1 to TRBJ1-2; D call uncertain. V was cut by 2 bases and J by 0 bases, with 7 bases left in between. Germline CDR1 and CDR2: MNHNS and SASEGT. The CDR3 extends over 14 amino acids. The CDR3 is CASSEMATNYGYTF. The CDR3 DNA is TGTGCCAGCAGTGAAATGGCAACTAACTATGGCTACACCTTC.

V usage is TRBV27 and J usage is TRBJ2-2; 8 bases agree with TRBD1. After removal of 5 bases from V and 3 bases from J, the junction contained 8 bases not matched to a gene. The CDR3 loop spans 16 amino acids. CDR1 and CDR2 (germline): MNHEY, SMNVEV (reference sequence). Written as DNA, the CDR3 is TGTGCCAGCAGTACAGGGGGGTTACTTTACACCGGGGAGCTGTTTTTT. Amino acid sequence: CASSTGGLLYTGELFF.

V is TRBV27 and J is TRBJ1-2; D gene ambiguous. Per germline, CDR1 MNHEY and CDR2 SMNVEV (reference sequence). The CDR3 is 15 amino acids. The V gene lost 6 bases and the J gene lost 3 bases, with 17 bases spanning the gap. The CDR3 DNA follows: TGTGCCAGCAGATTGGGTGGAGTTTTGGACTATGGCTACACCTTC. Protein: CASRLGGVLDYGYTF.

The rearrangement links TRBV6-2 or TRBV6-3 to TRBJ2-2; D might be TRBD1 (5 bases). V was cut by 5 bases and J by 3 bases, with 13 bases left in between. Germline V lookup: CDR1 MNHEY, CDR2 SVGEGT. CDR3 size: 15 residues. CDR3 in amino acids: CASSRTGDYTGELFF. The CDR3, as DNA: TGTGCCAGCAGTAGAACAGGAGACTACACCGGGGAGCTGTTTTTT.

As DNA, the CDR3 is TGTGCCAGCACCCCCCCCCTTGAGAACACTGAAGCTTTCTTT. It codes for CASTPPLENTEAFF. This chain uses TRBV7-9 with TRBJ1-1; D is unclear. CDR1 is SEHNR, CDR2 FQNEAQ, per germline (reference sequence). Trimming left V 7 bases short and J 1 base short, with 13 bases between. The CDR3 runs to 14 residues.

This clonotype was found a few times. V usage is TRBV2 and J usage is TRBJ2-5, with no clear D. This CDR3 has 16 amino acids. Trimming left V 6 bases short and J 0 bases short, with 17 bases between. Per the germline V gene, CDR1 is SNHLY and CDR2 is FYNNEI. CDR3 nucleotides: TGTGCCAGCAGGTTAATTTGGGGTGAGGACCAAGAGACCCAGTACTTC. It codes for CASRLIWGEDQETQYF.

The chain couples TRBV5-1 to TRBJ2-1; no clear D. The CDR3 extends over 11 amino acids. V was shortened by 0 bases and J by 9 bases, with 4 bases between the two germline ends. From germline, CDR1 is SGHRS and CDR2 YFSETQ. CDR3 in amino acids: CASSLGVEQFF. CDR3 bases: TGCGCCAGCAGCTTGGGCGTTGAGCAGTTCTTC.

The chain links TRBV16 to TRBJ1-1; a possible D gene is TRBD1 (5 bases). V shed 4 bases and J shed 5 bases, with 14 bases lying between them. This CDR3 contains 14 residues. Germline V gives CDR1 KGHSY, CDR2 FQNENV. CDR3 DNA: TGTGCCAGCAGCCGCGGGGCCGAAAGTACTGAAGCTTTCTTT. It encodes CASSRGAESTEAFF. The full variable domain, its missing parts supplied by reference TRBV16 and TRBJ1-1, is GEEVAQTPKHLVRGEGQKAKLYCAPIKGHSYVFWYQQVLKNEFKFLISFQNENVFDETGMPKERFSAKCLPNSPCSLEIQATKLEDSAVYFCASSRGAESTEAFFGQGTRLTVV.

This chain links TRBV4-1 with TRBJ2-1, with TRBD2 identical over 7 bases. Trimming at V came to 5 bases and at J to 4 bases, leaving 17 bases not matched to a gene. The V gene's germline CDR1 is MGHRA and CDR2 YSYEKL. This CDR3 has 18 residues. CDR3 loop: CASSKAGTTPNPYNEQFF. The CDR3, as DNA: TGCGCCAGCAGCAAAGCCGGGACTACTCCCAACCCATACAATGAGCAGTTCTTC.

The rearrangement links TRBV30 to TRBJ2-1; D remains unclear. V was pared by 1 base and J by 9 bases, with 16 bases between. The CDR3 contains 14 residues. The germline V gene encodes CDR1 GTSNPN and CDR2 SVGIG (reference sequence). The CDR3 loop reads CAWSGDSSTVEQFF. The CDR3 bases are TGTGCCTGGAGTGGCGACTCCAGTACAGTTGAGCAGTTCTTC.

This chain uses TRBV6-1 with TRBJ1-6; D might be TRBD1 (6 bases). CDR1 is MNHNS and CDR2 is SASEGT in the germline V gene. V was cut by 8 bases and J by 2 bases, with 16 bases left in between. CDR3 length: 16 residues. The DNA for the CDR3 is TGTGCCAGCCAAGATACAGGGAACACCTATAATTCACCCCTCCACTTT. It is translated as CASQDTGNTYNSPLHF.

As concerns this clonotype: At one of its ends the junction is not consistent with the germline gene, which may arise from a read error. V gene TRBV29-1 combines with J gene TRBJ2-1, with 8 bases lining up with TRBD2. This CDR3 contains 14 residues. Germline CDR1 and CDR2: SQVTM and ANQGSEA. CDR3 loop: CSVDGTSSYYEQFF. The CDR3 DNA reads TGCAGCGTTGATGGGACTAGTTCCTACTATGAGCAGTTCTTC.

The CDR3 protein is CASSLDGGLKTQYF. Written as DNA, the CDR3 is TGTGCCAGCAGCTTGGATGGGGGGCTAAAGACCCAGTACTTC. The J gene is TRBJ2-5, the V gene TRBV5-6; D may be TRBD1 or TRBD2 (6 bases each). There are 14 residues in the CDR3. The germline V and J ends were trimmed by 0 bases and 6 bases, with 12 bases remaining between them. Germline V gene lookup returns CDR1 SGHDT and CDR2 YYEEEE.

The rearrangement joins TRBV5-1 to TRBJ2-5, with 12 nucleotides matching TRBD2. Germline V gene sequence: CDR1 SGHRS, CDR2 YFSETQ. This CDR3 spans 19 amino acids. Trimming cost V 3 bases and J 2 bases; bases outside gene matches: 14. CDR3 sequence reads: CASSSPTGLAGIEQETQYF. CDR3 DNA sequence: TGCGCCAGCAGCTCGCCCACCGGACTAGCGGGGATTGAACAAGAGACCCAGTACTTC.

The chain is built from TRBV25-1 and TRBJ2-7, with 8 bases matching TRBD2. V was pared by 2 bases and J by 3 bases, with 6 bases of the junction left unmatched. Germline V gene sequence: CDR1 MGHDK, CDR2 SYGVNS. The CDR3 covers 15 residues. The CDR3 reads CASSESGGGYYEQYF. CDR3 sequence (DNA): TGTGCCAGCAGTGAAAGCGGGGGAGGGTACTACGAGCAGTACTTC.

The J gene is TRBJ2-1, the V gene TRBV14, with TRBD2 matching 7 bases. Germline CDR1 is SGHDN and CDR2 is FVKESK. Losses at the gene ends were 1 base for V and 5 bases for J; bases not matched to a gene: 14. This CDR3 has 18 residues. The chain's CDR3 is CASSQAGGFPRPHNEQFF. CDR3 coding DNA: TGTGCCAGCAGCCAAGCCGGGGGGTTTCCAAGGCCCCACAATGAGCAGTTCTTC.